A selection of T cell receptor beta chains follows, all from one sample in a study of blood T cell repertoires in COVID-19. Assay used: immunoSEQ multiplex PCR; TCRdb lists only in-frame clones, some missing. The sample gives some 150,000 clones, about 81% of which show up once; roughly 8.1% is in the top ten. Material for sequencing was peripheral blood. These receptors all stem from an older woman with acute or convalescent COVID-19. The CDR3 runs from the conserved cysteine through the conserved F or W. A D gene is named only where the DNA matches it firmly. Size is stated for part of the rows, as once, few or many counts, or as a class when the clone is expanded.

cdr3_aa: CASSLTSGSYEQYF
cdr3_nt: TGTGCCAGCAGCTTAACTAGCGGGTCCTACGAGCAGTACTTC
d_call: TRBD2
v_call: TRBV7-9
clone_size: NA
j_call: TRBJ2-7

cdr3_aa: CASAETKGNTIYF
cdr3_nt: TGTGCCAGCGCGGAAACAAAGGGAAACACCATATATTTT
d_call: NA
v_call: TRBV6-5
clone_size: NA
j_call: TRBJ1-3

cdr3_aa: CASSYGGQGGSGYTF
cdr3_nt: TGTGCCAGCAGTTACGGCGGACAGGGGGGGTCTGGCTACACCTTC
d_call: TRBD1
v_call: TRBV6-5
clone_size: NA
j_call: TRBJ1-2

cdr3_aa: CASSLSLGGNQPQHF
cdr3_nt: TGTGCCAGCAGTTTGAGTCTCGGGGGGAATCAGCCCCAGCATTTT
d_call: NA
v_call: TRBV28
clone_size: NA
j_call: TRBJ1-5

cdr3_aa: CASSERTGLGQPQHF
cdr3_nt: TGTGCCAGCAGTGAAAGGACAGGCTTGGGGCAGCCCCAGCATTTT
d_call: TRBD1
v_call: TRBV6-1
clone_size: NA
j_call: TRBJ1-5

cdr3_aa: CASRPDSNTGELFF
cdr3_nt: TGTGCCAGCAGGCCGGACAGTAACACCGGGGAGCTGTTTTTT
d_call: NA
v_call: TRBV7-8
clone_size: NA
j_call: TRBJ2-2

cdr3_aa: CASSPPTRRSYNEQFF
cdr3_nt: TGTGCCAGCAGTCCCCCGACTAGACGATCCTACAATGAGCAGTTCTTC
d_call: NA
v_call: TRBV28
clone_size: NA
j_call: TRBJ2-1

cdr3_aa: CASTGQGYSPLHF
cdr3_nt: TGTGCCAGCACAGGACAGGGTTACTCACCCCTCCACTTT
d_call: TRBD1
v_call: TRBV6-5
clone_size: NA
j_call: TRBJ1-6

cdr3_aa: CASSYWESAGVNEQFF
cdr3_nt: TGTGCCAGCAGTTACTGGGAATCAGCGGGAGTCAATGAGCAGTTCTTC
d_call: TRBD2
v_call: TRBV6-5
clone_size: NA
j_call: TRBJ2-1

cdr3_aa: CASATRGPRDTQYF
cdr3_nt: TGTGCCAGCGCGACTAGAGGTCCTCGAGATACGCAGTATTTT
d_call: NA
v_call: TRBV6-5
clone_size: NA
j_call: TRBJ2-3

cdr3_aa: CASSPRGPRGNQPQHF
cdr3_nt: TGTGCCAGCAGCCCGCGGGGCCCTCGGGGCAATCAGCCCCAGCATTTT
d_call: NA
v_call: TRBV3-1/TRBV3-2
clone_size: NA
j_call: TRBJ1-5

cdr3_aa: CATSREAGFSNEQFF
cdr3_nt: TGTGCCACCAGCAGAGAAGCGGGGTTTTCCAATGAGCAGTTCTTC
d_call: TRBD2
v_call: TRBV15
clone_size: NA
j_call: TRBJ2-1

cdr3_aa: CASTKRDRGVTGELFF
cdr3_nt: TGTGCCAGCACCAAACGGGACAGGGGGGTCACCGGGGAGCTGTTTTTT
d_call: TRBD1
v_call: TRBV28
clone_size: NA
j_call: TRBJ2-2

cdr3_aa: CASSIPPGAQHF
cdr3_nt: TGTGCCAGTAGTATACCCCCCGGGGCCCAGCATTTT
d_call: NA
v_call: TRBV19
clone_size: NA
j_call: TRBJ1-5

cdr3_aa: CASSTSDSNNSPLHF
cdr3_nt: TGTGCCAGTAGTACCTCCGACAGCAATAATTCACCCCTCCACTTT
d_call: NA
v_call: TRBV19
clone_size: NA
j_call: TRBJ1-6

cdr3_aa: CASSYSPVNTEAFF
cdr3_nt: TGTGCCAGCAGTTACTCCCCAGTGAACACTGAAGCTTTCTTT
d_call: NA
v_call: TRBV6-2/TRBV6-3
clone_size: NA
j_call: TRBJ1-1

cdr3_aa: CASSWDRLSLSLNETWVETQFF
cdr3_nt: TGTGCCAGCAGTTGGGACAGGCTATCCCTATCTCTTAATGAAACCTGGGTAGAGACGCAGTTCTTC
d_call: TRBD1
v_call: TRBV28
clone_size: NA
j_call: TRBJ2-1

cdr3_aa: CAISDPRLSLGGYTF
cdr3_nt: TGTGCCATCAGTGACCCGAGGTTATCGTTGGGTGGCTACACCTTC
d_call: NA
v_call: TRBV10-3
clone_size: NA
j_call: TRBJ1-2

cdr3_aa: CASIRISNTEAFF
cdr3_nt: TGTGCCAGCATCAGGATTTCGAACACTGAAGCTTTCTTT
d_call: NA
v_call: TRBV7-8
clone_size: few
j_call: TRBJ1-1

cdr3_aa: CASSISRTGGADQPQHF
cdr3_nt: TGTGCCAGTAGTATCAGTCGCACAGGGGGCGCGGATCAGCCCCAGCATTTT
d_call: TRBD1
v_call: TRBV19
clone_size: NA
j_call: TRBJ1-5

cdr3_aa: CASSADSLAGGHNEQFF
cdr3_nt: TGTGCCAGCAGCGCGGACAGCCTAGCGGGAGGCCACAATGAGCAGTTCTTC
d_call: TRBD2
v_call: TRBV5-6
clone_size: NA
j_call: TRBJ2-1

cdr3_aa: CASSYGGINRGEAFF
cdr3_nt: TGTGCCAGCAGTTATGGGGGGATCAATCGGGGAGAAGCTTTCTTT
d_call: NA
v_call: TRBV6-6
clone_size: NA
j_call: TRBJ1-1

cdr3_aa: CASSLGGTGASYEQYF
cdr3_nt: TGTGCCAGCAGCCTTGGGGGGACAGGGGCCTCCTACGAGCAGTACTTC
d_call: TRBD1
v_call: TRBV14
clone_size: NA
j_call: TRBJ2-7

cdr3_aa: CASSFSRGTGELFF
cdr3_nt: TGTGCTAGCAGCTTTAGTCGTGGCACCGGGGAGCTGTTTTTT
d_call: NA
v_call: TRBV7-7
clone_size: NA
j_call: TRBJ2-2

cdr3_aa: CATSAAGGAQETQYF
cdr3_nt: TGTGCCACCAGTGCCGCGGGGGGGGCGCAAGAGACCCAGTACTTC
d_call: TRBD2
v_call: TRBV24-1
clone_size: NA
j_call: TRBJ2-5

cdr3_aa: CASSGQGQETQYF
cdr3_nt: TGTGCCAGCAGTGGACAGGGCCAAGAGACCCAGTACTTC
d_call: TRBD1
v_call: TRBV6-1
clone_size: NA
j_call: TRBJ2-5

cdr3_aa: CASSSRDRETDTQYF
cdr3_nt: TGTGCCAGCAGCTCCCGGGACAGGGAGACAGATACGCAGTATTTT
d_call: TRBD1
v_call: TRBV5-8
clone_size: NA
j_call: TRBJ2-3

cdr3_aa: CASSPIGSTAKNIQYF
cdr3_nt: TGCGCCAGCAGCCCGATAGGTAGCACAGCCAAAAACATTCAGTACTTC
d_call: NA
v_call: TRBV5-1
clone_size: NA
j_call: TRBJ2-4

cdr3_aa: CASSLGPSGAYEQYF
cdr3_nt: TGTGCCAGCAGCTTAGGCCCTAGCGGAGCTTACGAGCAGTACTTC
d_call: TRBD2
v_call: TRBV7-2
clone_size: NA
j_call: TRBJ2-7

cdr3_aa: CASSPWRGPDNEQFF
cdr3_nt: TGTGCCAGCAGCCCATGGCGGGGGCCGGACAATGAGCAGTTCTTC
d_call: NA
v_call: TRBV3-1/TRBV3-2
clone_size: few
j_call: TRBJ2-1

cdr3_aa: CASSFGGGALSLADTQYF
cdr3_nt: TGTGCCAGCAGCTTCGGCGGGGGGGCCTTGTCTTTAGCAGATACGCAGTATTTT
d_call: TRBD2
v_call: TRBV11-2
clone_size: NA
j_call: TRBJ2-3

cdr3_aa: CASSSVDRATYEQYF
cdr3_nt: TGTGCCAGCAGTTCCGTAGACAGGGCAACCTACGAGCAGTACTTC
d_call: TRBD1
v_call: TRBV6-5
clone_size: once
j_call: TRBJ2-7

cdr3_aa: CASSVEEGTSGGIENEQFF
cdr3_nt: TGTGCCAGCAGCGTAGAGGAGGGGACTAGCGGGGGGATAGAGAATGAGCAGTTCTTC
d_call: TRBD2
v_call: TRBV9
clone_size: NA
j_call: TRBJ2-1

cdr3_aa: CASTTTEGKPYTF
cdr3_nt: TGTGCCAGCACCACCACGGAGGGAAAACCCTACACCTTC
d_call: NA
v_call: TRBV28
clone_size: few
j_call: TRBJ1-2

cdr3_aa: CASGGTNQPQHF
cdr3_nt: TGTGCCAGCGGGGGGACCAATCAGCCCCAGCATTTT
d_call: NA
v_call: TRBV6-5
clone_size: few
j_call: TRBJ1-5

cdr3_aa: CASSIDLQGVQPQHF
cdr3_nt: TGTGCCAGTAGTATAGATCTACAGGGGGTTCAGCCCCAGCATTTT
d_call: TRBD1
v_call: TRBV19
clone_size: once
j_call: TRBJ1-5

cdr3_aa: CASSFGGGLYEQYF
cdr3_nt: TGTGCCAGCAGTTTTGGAGGGGGCCTCTACGAGCAGTACTTC
d_call: NA
v_call: TRBV6-2/TRBV6-3
clone_size: once
j_call: TRBJ2-7

cdr3_aa: CASSMRERDEQFF
cdr3_nt: TGTGCCAGTAGTATGCGGGAGAGAGATGAGCAGTTCTTC
d_call: TRBD2
v_call: TRBV19
clone_size: few
j_call: TRBJ2-1

cdr3_aa: CASSRQRPGELFF
cdr3_nt: TGTGCCAGCAGTCGACAGAGGCCCGGGGAGCTGTTTTTT
d_call: NA
v_call: TRBV12-3/TRBV12-4
clone_size: NA
j_call: TRBJ2-2

cdr3_aa: CASSRVSSSYNSPLHF
cdr3_nt: TGTGCCAGCAGCCGCGTGTCGAGCTCCTATAATTCACCCCTCCACTTT
d_call: NA
v_call: TRBV6-2/TRBV6-3
clone_size: NA
j_call: TRBJ1-6

cdr3_aa: CASSQDRNYGYTF
cdr3_nt: TGTGCCAGCTCCCAGGACAGAAACTATGGCTACACCTTC
d_call: NA
v_call: TRBV18
clone_size: NA
j_call: TRBJ1-2

cdr3_aa: CASSSYDSREAFF
cdr3_nt: TGTGCCAGCAGCTCCTACGACAGCCGTGAAGCTTTCTTT
d_call: NA
v_call: TRBV7-2
clone_size: few
j_call: TRBJ1-1

cdr3_aa: CASSQDLVRLPEAFF
cdr3_nt: TGCGCCAGCAGCCAAGATCTGGTGAGGTTACCTGAAGCTTTCTTT
d_call: NA
v_call: TRBV4-3
clone_size: once
j_call: TRBJ1-1

cdr3_aa: CASRGTGFPTDTQYF
cdr3_nt: TGTGCCAGCAGGGGAACAGGGTTTCCAACAGATACGCAGTATTTT
d_call: NA
v_call: TRBV2
clone_size: NA
j_call: TRBJ2-3